The 21 T cell receptor beta chains below come from one sample, sequenced in a study of human T cells and chemical hapten exposure. Time point given: patch test 2, 6 weeks after DPC sensitization. The treatment was: therapeutic diphenylcyclopropenone sensitization with weekly scalp DPC. From the RACE reads, TCRdb called clonotypes with MiXCR, one entry per CDR3 protein. The table has 330,000 or so distinct CDR3 sequences, around 6% seen once. The sequenced sample was whole blood, obtained in connection with sensitization to the hapten diphenylcyclopropenone (DPC). Every receptor here comes from a woman between 18 and 30 years old with alopecia areata. Some clones in this sample may be carry-over from other donors' samples.

This chain links TRBV7-8 with TRBJ2-5; 10 nucleotides line up with TRBD2. Germline V gene sequence: CDR1 SGHVS, CDR2 FQNEAQ. This CDR3 region has 17 residues. The junction had 13 bases not matched to a gene; V was cut back by 5 bases and J by 4 bases. This CDR3 reads CASSPRGSGGKVETQYF. In nucleotides, the CDR3 is TGTGCCAGCAGCCCGAGGGGTAGCGGGGGGAAAGTAGAGACCCAGTACTTC.

The chain employs TRBV28 and TRBJ2-7; 11 nucleotides agree with TRBD1. V gave up 5 bases and J gave up 12 bases; unmatched junction bases: 9. CDR1 is MDHEN, CDR2 SYDVKM, per germline. This CDR3 has 13 amino acids. DNA of the CDR3: TGTGCCAGCAGTCCGGGGGACAGGGGGGCTAGGTACTTC. It encodes CASSPGDRGARYF.

This clonotype was recorded at least ten times. The chain is built from TRBV2 and TRBJ1-5; the D is unclear. V was cut by 1 base and J by 1 base, with 11 bases left in between. CDR1 and CDR2 (germline): SNHLY, FYNNEI. The CDR3 runs to 16 residues. The CDR3 region is CASSEGNRASNQPQHF. The CDR3 DNA sequence: TGTGCCAGCAGTGAAGGGAACCGGGCCAGCAATCAGCCCCAGCATTTT.

This clonotype has more than one count but fewer than ten. This chain connects TRBV28 to TRBJ1-1, with no clear D. The CDR3 runs to 12 residues. The germline V and J ends were trimmed by 7 bases and 2 bases, with 8 bases remaining between them. Germline V gene sequence: CDR1 MDHEN, CDR2 SYDVKM. CDR3 protein: CASKDANTEAFF. The CDR3 DNA follows: TGTGCCAGCAAGGACGCCAACACTGAAGCTTTCTTT.

This clonotype came up many times. The chain uses TRBV20-1 and TRBJ2-5; no clear D gene. Per germline, CDR1 DFQATT and CDR2 SNEGSKA (reference sequence). The V end was cut by 3 bases, the J end by 5 bases, with 10 bases between. The CDR3 totals 12 residues. Here the CDR3 reads CSARTGRETQYF. In nucleotides, the CDR3 is TGCAGTGCTAGGACCGGGCGGGAGACCCAGTACTTC.

The chain couples TRBV7-3 to TRBJ2-5; D may correspond to TRBD1 or TRBD2 (5 bases each). The CDR3 spans 14 residues. V gave up 5 bases and J gave up 4 bases, with 14 bases separating them. CDR1 is SGHTA and CDR2 is FQGTGA in the germline V gene. Here the CDR3 reads CASSRGPGGETQYF. The CDR3 region has the DNA TGTGCCAGCAGCAGGGGCCCCGGAGGAGAGACCCAGTACTTC.

The chain links TRBV28 to TRBJ2-3, with D possibly matching TRBD1 (5 bases). The CDR3 runs to 11 residues. In germline, CDR1 is MDHEN, CDR2 SYDVKM. Trimming took off 8 bases at V and 6 bases at J, with 9 bases between the two ends. The CDR3 DNA is TGTGCCAGCGGGGCGCGGGATACGCAGTATTTT. This encodes CASGARDTQYF.

The chain recombines TRBV20-1 with TRBJ1-1; D might be TRBD1 (6 bases). The length of the CDR3 is 14 residues. V was clipped by 5 bases and J by 8 bases, with 21 bases between them. CDR1 DFQATT and CDR2 SNEGSKA come from the germline V gene (reference sequence). CDR3 sequence reads: CSAETSSGEVEAFF. Written as DNA, the CDR3 is TGCAGTGCTGAAACGTCCTCAGGGGAAGTAGAAGCTTTCTTT.

This clonotype was observed many times. This rearrangement joins TRBV20-1 to TRBJ1-5, with D hard to call. V lost 1 base and J lost 2, with 3 bases in between. In germline, CDR1 is DFQATT, CDR2 SNEGSKA (reference sequence). CDR3 length: 12 amino acids. This CDR3 is CSARGGNQPQHF. DNA for the CDR3: TGCAGTGCTAGAGGGGGCAATCAGCCCCAGCATTTT.

The chain employs TRBV27 and TRBJ2-1; 7 positions agree with TRBD2. The J segment lost 12 bases and the V segment lost 7 bases, leaving 15 bases of the junction unmatched. Germline loops: CDR1 MNHEY, CDR2 SMNVEV (reference sequence). The CDR3 is 14 amino acids. The CDR3 nucleotides are TGTGCCAGCAATACCCGATGGGGGGAGGGTTCGCAGTTCTTC. Its protein product is CASNTRWGEGSQFF.

The chain links TRBV4-3 to TRBJ2-3; TRBD2 matches 10 bases. CDR1 is LGHNA, CDR2 YSLEER, per germline. The CDR3 covers 18 residues. V was clipped by 0 bases and J by 4 bases; unmatched bases: 10. The CDR3 region is CASSQDPRTSGSPDTQYF. In DNA, the CDR3 is TGCGCCAGCAGCCAAGATCCCAGGACTAGCGGATCCCCAGATACGCAGTATTTT.

This clonotype was picked up many times. The V gene is TRBV7-9, the J gene TRBJ2-1; D unclear. Deletions cut 1 base from V and 7 bases from J, with 17 bases between. Germline V CDR1 and CDR2: SEHNR, FQNEAQ (reference sequence). This CDR3 is built from 16 residues. This chain's CDR3 is CASSLVSRQPKNEQFF. CDR3 in DNA: TGTGCCAGCAGCTTAGTATCCCGGCAGCCAAAGAATGAGCAGTTCTTC.

Comment on this clonotype: It may be a read error: a sequence one base away is much more abundant. J is TRBJ2-1 and V is TRBV6-2 or TRBV6-3; 7 bases match TRBD1. Germline loops: CDR1 MNHEY, CDR2 SVGEGT. Trimming at V came to 4 bases and at J to 3 bases, leaving 3 bases not matched to a gene. This CDR3 contains 14 residues. CDR3 in amino acids: CASSLGTVYNEQFF. DNA for the CDR3: TGTGCCAGCAGTTTGGGGACAGTCTACAATGAGCAGTTCTTC.

This clonotype was observed at least ten times. This chain uses TRBV4-2 with TRBJ1-1; 7 nucleotides agree with TRBD1. The CDR3 runs 15 residues. V was clipped by 9 bases and J by 0 bases; unmatched bases: 10. Germline CDR1 LGHNA, CDR2 YNFKEQ. CDR3 DNA sequence: TGTGCCAGTACTTCTTCACAGGGGATGAACACTGAAGCTTTCTTT. Translating gives CASTSSQGMNTEAFF.

This clonotype occurred a few times. J is TRBJ2-6 and V is TRBV20-1; 10 positions match TRBD2. The germline V gene encodes CDR1 DFQATT and CDR2 SNEGSKA (reference sequence). With V trimmed by 3 bases and J by 3 bases, 5 bases remained unmatched. This CDR3 has 16 amino acids. The CDR3 loop is CSASDSGGHGANVLTF. CDR3 sequence (DNA): TGCAGTGCTAGTGATAGCGGGGGGCATGGGGCCAACGTCCTGACTTTC.

This clonotype showed up many times. The chain links TRBV20-1 to TRBJ2-3, with 13 nucleotides matching TRBD2. The CDR3 covers 13 residues. CDR1 DFQATT and CDR2 SNEGSKA come from the germline V gene (reference sequence). With V trimmed by 6 bases and J by 7 bases, 4 bases remained unmatched. CDR3 sequence: CSARTSGGYTQYF. In DNA, the CDR3 is TGCAGTGCCCGGACTAGCGGGGGTTATACGCAGTATTTT.

This rearrangement joins TRBV6-2 or TRBV6-3 to TRBJ2-7; 10 bases map to TRBD1. Germline-derived CDR1 and CDR2 are MNHEY and SVGEGT. The CDR3 length is 13 residues. After removal of 10 bases from V and 4 bases from J, the junction contained 7 bases not matched to a gene. The CDR3 nucleotides read TGTGCCACCACCCGGGACAGGGGTTACGAGCAGTACTTC. It is translated as CATTRDRGYEQYF.

This clonotype was counted a few times. The chain couples TRBV5-6 to TRBJ2-3; D remains unclear. V was trimmed by 4 bases and J by 2 bases, leaving 11 bases between them. From germline, CDR1 is SGHDT and CDR2 YYEEEE. The CDR3 has 14 residues. This CDR3 is CASSIGVSTDTQYF. The CDR3, as DNA: TGTGCCAGCAGCATAGGCGTATCCACAGATACGCAGTATTTT.

This clonotype was seen more than once but under ten times. V gene TRBV29-1 combines with J gene TRBJ2-1; 8 positions match TRBD2. The CDR3 has 15 amino acids. Losses at the gene ends were 4 bases for V and 2 bases for J; bases not matched to a gene: 7. Germline V gives CDR1 SQVTM, CDR2 ANQGSEA. DNA for the CDR3: TGCAGCGTTGTAGGGCGGGGGGACCCCTACAATGAGCAGTTCTTC. Its translation: CSVVGRGDPYNEQFF.

Details on this clonotype: This could be a read error, since a much larger clone is one nucleotide away. The chain has TRBV6-5 and TRBJ2-7; D is unresolved. Germline loops: CDR1 MNHEY, CDR2 SVGAGI. The CDR3 contains 15 residues. The DNA of the CDR3 is TGTGCCAGCAGATACTCTCAGGACCCCCCCTACGAGCAGTACTTC. It translates to CASRYSQDPPYEQYF.

This clonotype appeared a few times. The chain recombines TRBV11-2 with TRBJ1-6; TRBD1 aligns across 7 bases. The CDR3 has 13 amino acids. V lost 9 bases to trimming and J lost 6 bases; unmatched junction nucleotides: 5. Per germline, CDR1 SGHAT and CDR2 FQNNGV. Written as DNA, the CDR3 is TGTGCCAGTGGAAGACAGGGTAATTCACCCCTCCACTTT. It codes for CASGRQGNSPLHF.